The 6 T cell receptor beta chains given below trace back to one sample, sequenced in a study of regulatory T cells in long-lasting Graves disease. Sample time point: persistent/refractory GD, antithyroid drugs over 5 years with positive TRAb. The TCR library used RNA extracted from PBMCs. CDR3-region Arm-PCR and iRepertoire HTBI primers produced the TCR beta libraries. Using its own MiXCR run on the multiplex PCR reads, TCRdb lists one record per CDR3 protein. The sample records about 420,000 distinct CDR3 sequences, around a quarter being singletons. This sample comprised peripheral blood mononuclear cells (PBMCs), obtained when the disease was refractory, from a patient treated with antithyroid drugs. The source is a female donor with Graves disease.

Concerning this clonotype: With a much larger clone just one base away, this may be a read error. No conserved phenylalanine or tryptophan is present at the end of the CDR3, so a read error is the likely explanation. This chain joins TRBV28 and TRBJ1-5; D remains unclear. The germline CDR1 and CDR2 sequences are MDHEN and SYDVKM. This CDR3 is built from 11 residues. Trimming shortened V by 6 bases and J by 7 bases, and 7 bases separated the two germline ends. This CDR3 is CASSRLQPQHS. The CDR3, as DNA: TGTGCCAGCAGCCGTCTGCAGCCCCAGCATTCT.

This clonotype appeared once. V is TRBV10-3 and J is TRBJ2-3, with D possibly TRBD2 on 7 matching bases. Germline values: CDR1 ENHRY, CDR2 SYGVKD. The CDR3 is made up of 15 amino acids. The ends were cut back, 3 bases at V and 2 bases at J, with 12 bases in the middle. CDR3 sequence reads: CAISDIGGHTDTQYF. CDR3 coding DNA: TGTGCCATCAGTGATATCGGGGGGCACACAGATACGCAGTATTTT.

A note on this clonotype: This may be a read error: a much more frequent sequence differs by one nucleotide. The CDR3 region is CAGSYLSTAGFEEQYF. The CDR3 DNA follows: TGTGCCGGCAGTTACTTGTCAACAGCGGGGTTTGAGGAGCAGTACTTC. The genes are TRBV6-2 or TRBV6-3 and TRBJ2-7, with 7 bases identical to TRBD2. In germline, CDR1 is MNHEY, CDR2 SVGEGT. This CDR3 is built from 16 residues.

In the case of this clonotype: One end of the junction does not line up with germline, which may come from a read error. This chain joins TRBV6-4 and TRBJ2-2; TRBD1 aligns across 7 bases. The V gene's germline CDR1 is MRHNA and CDR2 SNTAGT. This CDR3 has 13 residues. CDR3 region: CASTDRDGGELFF. The CDR3 DNA is TGTGCCAGCACTGACAGGGACGGCGGGGAGCTGTTTTTT.

Comments on this clonotype: One base away lies a much larger clone, so this may be a sequencing read error. The V and J genes are TRBV2 and TRBJ1-5; D is possibly TRBD1 (5 bases). Trimming stripped 3 bases from V and 9 bases from J, with 18 bases between. Germline assignment: CDR1 SNHLY and CDR2 FYNNEI. The CDR3 extends over 15 amino acids. Written as DNA, the CDR3 is TGTGCCAGCAGTGATTTGAGGGGAGGAAGGCGGCCCCAGCATTTT. Amino acid sequence: CASSDLRGGRRPQHF.

The rearrangement uses TRBV6-2 or TRBV6-3 and TRBJ2-5; D possibly corresponds to TRBD2 (6 bases). The CDR3 consists of 14 residues. From germline, CDR1 is MNHEY and CDR2 SVGEGT. Trimming pared 2 bases from V and 0 bases from J, leaving 7 bases between. As DNA, the CDR3 is TGTGCCAGCAGTTACGGGACTTACCAAGAGACCCAGTACTTC. This encodes CASSYGTYQETQYF.